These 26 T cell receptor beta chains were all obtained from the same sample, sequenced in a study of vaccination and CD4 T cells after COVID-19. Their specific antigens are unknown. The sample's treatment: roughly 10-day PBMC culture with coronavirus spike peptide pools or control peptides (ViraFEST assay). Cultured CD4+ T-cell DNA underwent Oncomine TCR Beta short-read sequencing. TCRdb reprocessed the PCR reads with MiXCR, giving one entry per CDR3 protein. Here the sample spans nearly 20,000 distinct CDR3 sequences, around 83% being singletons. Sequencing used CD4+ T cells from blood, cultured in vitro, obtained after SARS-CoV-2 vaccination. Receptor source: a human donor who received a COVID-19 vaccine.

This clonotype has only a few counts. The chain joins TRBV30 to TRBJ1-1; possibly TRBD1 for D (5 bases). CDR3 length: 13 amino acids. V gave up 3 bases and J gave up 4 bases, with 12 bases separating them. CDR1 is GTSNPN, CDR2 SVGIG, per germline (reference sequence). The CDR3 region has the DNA TGTGCCTGGAGGAGTAAGGGGTTCACTGAAGCTTTCTTT. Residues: CAWRSKGFTEAFF.

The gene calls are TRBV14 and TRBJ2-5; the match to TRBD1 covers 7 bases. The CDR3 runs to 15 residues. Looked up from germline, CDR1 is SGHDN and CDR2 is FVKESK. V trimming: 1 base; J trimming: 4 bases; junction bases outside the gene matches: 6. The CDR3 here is CASSQAYDRAETQYF. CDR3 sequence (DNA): TGTGCCAGCAGCCAAGCTTACGACAGGGCAGAGACCCAGTACTTC.

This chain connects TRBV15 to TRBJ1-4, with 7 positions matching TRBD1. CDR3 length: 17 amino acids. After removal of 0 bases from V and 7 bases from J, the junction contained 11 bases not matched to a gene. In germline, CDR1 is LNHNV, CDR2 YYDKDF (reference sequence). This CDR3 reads CATSRDGEGAKSEKLFF. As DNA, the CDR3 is TGTGCCACCAGCAGAGATGGAGAGGGGGCGAAAAGTGAAAAACTGTTTTTT. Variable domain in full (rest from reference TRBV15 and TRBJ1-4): DAMVIQNPRYQVTQFGKPVTLSCSQTLNHNVMYWYQQKSSQAPKLLFHYYDKDFNNEADTPDNFQSRRPNTSFCFLDIRSPGLGDTAMYLCATSRDGEGAKSEKLFFGSGTQLSVL.

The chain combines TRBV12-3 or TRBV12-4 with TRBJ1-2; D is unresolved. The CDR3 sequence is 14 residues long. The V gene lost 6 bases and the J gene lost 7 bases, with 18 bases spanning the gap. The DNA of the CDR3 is TGTGCCAGCAGACAAACCAGGCGGGCTGGTGGCTACACCTTC. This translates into CASRQTRRAGGYTF.

DNA of the CDR3: TGTGCCAGCAGCATCGGACAGGGTTATGGCTACACCTTC. Residues: CASSIGQGYGYTF. The V gene is TRBV7-6, the J gene TRBJ1-2, with 8 bases lining up with TRBD1. This CDR3 region has 13 residues. V lost 5 bases, J lost 5 bases, and 4 bases stayed unmatched. Germline assignment: CDR1 SGHVS and CDR2 FNYEAQ.

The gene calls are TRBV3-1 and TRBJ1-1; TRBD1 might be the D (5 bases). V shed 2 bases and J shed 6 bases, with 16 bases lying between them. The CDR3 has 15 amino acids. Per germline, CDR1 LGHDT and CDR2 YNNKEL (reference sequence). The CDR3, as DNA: TGTGCCAGCAGCCAAATCAAAAGGGGATCCGCTGAAGCTTTCTTT. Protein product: CASSQIKRGSAEAFF.

The CDR3 DNA follows: TGTGCCAGGAGGATTGGGGGTTACGAGCAGTACTTC. Its translation: CARRIGGYEQYF. V usage is TRBV2 and J usage is TRBJ2-7; D could derive from TRBD1 or TRBD2 (5 bases each). The CDR3 runs 12 residues. Trimming pared 9 bases from V and 4 bases from J, leaving 13 bases between. Germline V gives CDR1 SNHLY, CDR2 FYNNEI.

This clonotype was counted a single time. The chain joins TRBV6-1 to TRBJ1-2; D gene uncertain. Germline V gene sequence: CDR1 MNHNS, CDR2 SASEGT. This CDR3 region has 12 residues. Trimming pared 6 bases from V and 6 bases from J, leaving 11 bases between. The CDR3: CASRPGIDGYTF. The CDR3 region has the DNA TGTGCCAGCAGACCCGGCATCGATGGCTACACCTTC.

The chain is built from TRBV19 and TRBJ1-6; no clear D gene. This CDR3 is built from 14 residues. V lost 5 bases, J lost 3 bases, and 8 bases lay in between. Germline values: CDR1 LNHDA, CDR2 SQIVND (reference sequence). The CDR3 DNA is TGTGCCAGTAGTGACCGGGACTATAATTCACCCCTCCACTTT. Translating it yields CASSDRDYNSPLHF.

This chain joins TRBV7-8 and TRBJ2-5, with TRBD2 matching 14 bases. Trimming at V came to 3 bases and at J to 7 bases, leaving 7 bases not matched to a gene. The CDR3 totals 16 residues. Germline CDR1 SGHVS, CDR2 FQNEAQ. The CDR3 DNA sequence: TGTGCCAGCAGCTTCTCGGGACTAGCGGGGGAAGGGACCCAGTACTTC. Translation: CASSFSGLAGEGTQYF.

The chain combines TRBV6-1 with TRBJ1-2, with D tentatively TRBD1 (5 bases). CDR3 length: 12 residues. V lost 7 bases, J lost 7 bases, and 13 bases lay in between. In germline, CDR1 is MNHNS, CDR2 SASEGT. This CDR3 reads CASTAVGGGYTF. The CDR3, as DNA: TGTGCCAGCACGGCCGTTGGGGGTGGCTACACCTTC.

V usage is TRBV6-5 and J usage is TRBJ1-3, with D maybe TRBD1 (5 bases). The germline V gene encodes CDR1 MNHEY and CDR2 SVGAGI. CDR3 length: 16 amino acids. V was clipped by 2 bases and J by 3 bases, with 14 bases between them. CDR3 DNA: TGTGCCAGCAGTTACGAAGGTCGCAGGGTTGGAAACACCATATATTTT. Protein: CASSYEGRRVGNTIYF.

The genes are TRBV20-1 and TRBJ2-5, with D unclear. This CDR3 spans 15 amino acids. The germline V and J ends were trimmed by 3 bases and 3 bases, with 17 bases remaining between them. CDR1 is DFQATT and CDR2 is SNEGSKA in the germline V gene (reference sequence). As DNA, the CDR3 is TGCAGTGCTAGGGAAACCGGACCAACAGAAGAGACCCAGTACTTC. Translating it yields CSARETGPTEETQYF.

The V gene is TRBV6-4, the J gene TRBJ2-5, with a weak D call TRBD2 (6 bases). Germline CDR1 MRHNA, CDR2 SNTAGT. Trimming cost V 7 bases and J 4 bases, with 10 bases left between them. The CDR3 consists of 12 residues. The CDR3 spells CASIQEGETQYF. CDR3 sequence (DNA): TGTGCCAGCATCCAGGAGGGAGAGACCCAGTACTTC.

The CDR3 DNA is TGTGCCAGTAGTACCGGGACAGGGGAAAACACTGAAGCTTTCTTT. Translating it yields CASSTGTGENTEAFF. The chain employs TRBV19 and TRBJ1-1; 10 bases map to TRBD1. The J segment lost 2 bases and the V segment lost 4 bases, leaving 4 bases of the junction unmatched. Germline loops: CDR1 LNHDA, CDR2 SQIVND (reference sequence). This CDR3 has 15 residues.

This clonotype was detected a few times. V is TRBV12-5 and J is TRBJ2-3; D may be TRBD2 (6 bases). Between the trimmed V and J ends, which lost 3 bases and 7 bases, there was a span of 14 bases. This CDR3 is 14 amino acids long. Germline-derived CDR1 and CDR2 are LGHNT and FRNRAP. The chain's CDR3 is CASGLRGSVNTQYF. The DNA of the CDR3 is TGTGCTAGTGGTTTACGGGGGTCGGTAAATACGCAGTATTTT.

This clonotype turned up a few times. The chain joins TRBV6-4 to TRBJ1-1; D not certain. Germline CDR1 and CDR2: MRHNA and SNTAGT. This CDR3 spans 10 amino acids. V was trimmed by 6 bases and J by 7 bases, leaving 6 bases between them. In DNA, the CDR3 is TGTGCCAGCAGCGCGCATGAAGCTTTCTTT. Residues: CASSAHEAFF.

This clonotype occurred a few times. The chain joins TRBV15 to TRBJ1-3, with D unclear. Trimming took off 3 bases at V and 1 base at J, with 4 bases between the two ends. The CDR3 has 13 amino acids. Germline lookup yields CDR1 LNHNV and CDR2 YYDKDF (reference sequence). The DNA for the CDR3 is TGTGCCACCAGCAGGTATTCTGGAAACACCATATATTTT. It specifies CATSRYSGNTIYF.

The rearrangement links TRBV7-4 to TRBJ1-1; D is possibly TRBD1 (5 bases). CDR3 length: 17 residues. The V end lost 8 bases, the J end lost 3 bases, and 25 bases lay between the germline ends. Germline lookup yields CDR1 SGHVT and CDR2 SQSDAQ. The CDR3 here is CASFLPRGQGTDTEAFF. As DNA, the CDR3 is TGTGCCAGCTTTTTACCCCGAGGGCAGGGAACGGACACTGAAGCTTTCTTT.

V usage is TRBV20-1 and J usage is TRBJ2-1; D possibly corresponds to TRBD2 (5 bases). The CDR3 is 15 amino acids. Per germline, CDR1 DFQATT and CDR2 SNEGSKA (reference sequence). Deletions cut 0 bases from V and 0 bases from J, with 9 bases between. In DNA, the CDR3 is TGCAGTGCTAGAGATGGGAGCAGCTCCTACAATGAGCAGTTCTTC. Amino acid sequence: CSARDGSSSYNEQFF.

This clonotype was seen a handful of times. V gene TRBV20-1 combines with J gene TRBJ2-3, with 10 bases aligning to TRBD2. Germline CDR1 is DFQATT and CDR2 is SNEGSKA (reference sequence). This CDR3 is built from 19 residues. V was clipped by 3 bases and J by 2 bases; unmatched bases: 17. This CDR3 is CSASPGIAGGLRSTDTQYF. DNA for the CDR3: TGCAGTGCTAGTCCCGGGATAGCGGGGGGACTTAGATCCACAGATACGCAGTATTTT.

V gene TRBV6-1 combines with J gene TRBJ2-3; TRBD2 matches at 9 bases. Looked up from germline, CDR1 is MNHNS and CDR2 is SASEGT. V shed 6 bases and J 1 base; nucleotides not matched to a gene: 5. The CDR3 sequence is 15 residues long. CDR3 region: CASRPGGGGTDTQYF. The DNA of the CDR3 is TGTGCCAGCAGACCGGGCGGGGGGGGCACAGATACGCAGTATTTT.

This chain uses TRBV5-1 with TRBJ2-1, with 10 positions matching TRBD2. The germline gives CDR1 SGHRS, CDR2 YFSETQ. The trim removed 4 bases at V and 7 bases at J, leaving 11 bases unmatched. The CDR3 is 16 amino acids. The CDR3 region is CASSAPAGGKGNEQFF. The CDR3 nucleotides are TGCGCCAGCAGCGCCCCAGCGGGGGGGAAAGGAAATGAGCAGTTCTTC.

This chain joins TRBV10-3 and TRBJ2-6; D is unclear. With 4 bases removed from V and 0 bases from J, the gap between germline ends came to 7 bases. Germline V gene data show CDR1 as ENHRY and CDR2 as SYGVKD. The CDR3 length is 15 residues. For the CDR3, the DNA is TGTGCCATCAGTGCCTTCAACTCTGGGGCCAACGTCCTGACTTTC. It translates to CAISAFNSGANVLTF.

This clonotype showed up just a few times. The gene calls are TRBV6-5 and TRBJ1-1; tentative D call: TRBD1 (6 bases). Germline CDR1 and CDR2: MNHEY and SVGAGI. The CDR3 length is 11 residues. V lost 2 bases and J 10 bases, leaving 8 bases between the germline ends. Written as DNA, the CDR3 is TGTGCCAGCAGTTACGGACAGTTAGCTTTCTTT. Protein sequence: CASSYGQLAFF.

The CDR3 loop reads CASNPNGYTF. CDR3 coding DNA: TGTGCCAGCAACCCCAATGGCTACACCTTC. The V and J genes are TRBV12-3 or TRBV12-4 and TRBJ1-2; D ambiguous. CDR3 length equals 10 residues. V shed 7 bases and J shed 6 bases, with 6 bases lying between them.